Below are 29 T cell receptor beta chains sequenced from a single sample in a study of T cell responses to AZD1222 COVID-19 vaccine. The assay was immunoSEQ multiplex PCR, and TCRdb's table has in-frame clones only and misses some. The sample lists about 140,000 clones, around nine tenths occurring once. Sequencing was performed on peripheral blood, taken on day 0 of AZD1222 vaccination. The receptors here all came from an adult in good health.

Only one count was recorded for this clone. This CDR3 is CASSLSLNTGELFF. In DNA form, the CDR3 reads TGCGCCAGCAGCTTAAGTTTGAACACCGGGGAGCTGTTTTTT. The chain recombines TRBV5-1 with TRBJ2-2, with unresolved D. V was shortened by 2 bases and J by 1 base, with 6 bases between the two germline ends. The CDR3 covers 14 residues. CDR1 and CDR2 from the germline V gene are SGHRS and YFSETQ. The entire variable domain, with the rest obtained from reference TRBV5-1 and TRBJ2-2, is as follows: KAGVTQTPRYLIKTRGQQVTLSCSPISGHRSVSWYQQTPGQGLQFLFEYFSETQRNKGNFPGRFSGRQFSNSRSEMNVSTLELGDSALYLCASSLSLNTGELFFGEGSRLTVL.

V and J are TRBV7-2 and TRBJ1-5; TRBD1 might be the D (6 bases). V was pared by 5 bases and J by 7 bases, with 9 bases between. The CDR3 consists of 12 residues. The V gene's germline CDR1 is SGHTA and CDR2 FQGNSA. The CDR3 DNA follows: TGTGCCAGCAGCACCAGGGGACAGCCCCAGCATTTT. Protein: CASSTRGQPQHF. Full variable domain (outside the CDR3, taken from reference TRBV7-2 and TRBJ1-5): GAGVSQSPSNKVTEKGKDVELRCDPISGHTALYWYRQSLGQGLEFLIYFQGNSAPDKSGLPSDRFSAERTGGSVSTLTIQRTQQEDSAVYLCASSTRGQPQHFGDGTRLSIL.

The chain carries TRBV4-2 and TRBJ2-7; weak D call: TRBD2 (6 bases). The CDR3 is 13 amino acids. Germline CDR1 and CDR2: LGHNA and YNFKEQ. V lost 3 bases and J lost 2, with 8 bases in between. CDR3 in DNA: TGTGCCAGCAGCCACGGGACTGCCTACGAGCAGTACTTC. It codes for CASSHGTAYEQYF.

The sample holds one count of this clone. V and J are TRBV19 and TRBJ2-3, with TRBD2 identical over 7 bases. Losses at the gene ends were 0 bases for V and 0 bases for J; bases not matched to a gene: 9. CDR1 LNHDA and CDR2 SQIVND come from the germline V gene (reference sequence). The CDR3 is 18 amino acids. CDR3 amino acids: CASSIDLRLAASTDTQYF. CDR3 nucleotides: TGTGCCAGTAGTATAGATCTACGGCTAGCGGCTAGCACAGATACGCAGTATTTT.

The chain recombines TRBV24-1 with TRBJ2-5, with 14 bases aligning to TRBD2. V shed 2 bases and J 5 bases; nucleotides not matched to a gene: 6. Germline CDR1 reads KGHDR; CDR2 reads SFDVKD. The CDR3 contains 17 residues. The CDR3 sequence: CATSDSGLAGGGETQYF. DNA of the CDR3: TGTGCCACCAGTGATTCTGGACTAGCGGGAGGTGGGGAGACCCAGTACTTC.

Concerning this clone: An end of the junction does not agree with germline; a read error may underlie this. The chain carries TRBV27 and TRBJ1-1, with a weak D call TRBD1 (6 bases). This CDR3 region has 15 residues. Germline assignment: CDR1 MNHEY and CDR2 SMNVEV (reference sequence). The CDR3 DNA follows: TGTGCCAGCTGTTTCGTATCGACAGGTCGCACTGAAGCTTTCTTT. As protein: CASCFVSTGRTEAFF.

The DNA for the CDR3 is TGTGCCAGCAGTGAGGCGGGAGGCTACACCTTC. It encodes CASSEAGGYTF. The chain employs TRBV2 and TRBJ1-2; D is unresolved. This CDR3 has 11 amino acids. Trimming stripped 3 bases from V and 8 bases from J, with 7 bases between. From germline, CDR1 is SNHLY and CDR2 FYNNEI. The full variable domain, its missing parts supplied by reference TRBV2 and TRBJ1-2, is EPEVTQTPSHQVTQMGQEVILRCVPISNHLYFYWYRQILGQKVEFLVSFYNNEISEKSEIFDDQFSVERPDGSNFTLKIRSTKLEDSAMYFCASSEAGGYTFGSGTRLTVV.

The chain employs TRBV4-2 and TRBJ1-3; D might be TRBD1 (5 bases). Trimming took off 1 base at V and 0 bases at J, with 7 bases between the two ends. The CDR3 sequence is 15 residues long. Per germline, CDR1 LGHNA and CDR2 YNFKEQ. The CDR3: CASSQGGNSGNTIYF. DNA for the CDR3: TGTGCCAGCAGCCAAGGGGGGAACTCTGGAAACACCATATATTTT.

V gene TRBV4-1 combines with J gene TRBJ1-5; D gene ambiguous. V dropped 4 bases and J dropped 7 bases, with 11 bases sitting between them. The CDR3 runs to 13 residues. From germline, CDR1 is MGHRA and CDR2 YSYEKL. This CDR3 reads CASSPAVGQPQHF. The CDR3 DNA reads as TGCGCCAGCAGCCCCGCGGTGGGGCAGCCCCAGCATTTT.

The chain is built from TRBV11-2 and TRBJ2-5; D not certain. V lost 0 bases and J 5 bases, leaving 19 bases between the germline ends. Germline assignment: CDR1 SGHAT and CDR2 FQNNGV. The CDR3 consists of 17 residues. CDR3 nucleotides: TGTGCCAGCAGCTTAGATCTTTGGTCGGTGGGCTCCGAGACCCAGTACTTC. Translation: CASSLDLWSVGSETQYF.

A single count supports this clone. The genes are TRBV5-6 and TRBJ1-1, with a tentative D call TRBD1 (6 bases). The ends were cut back, 5 bases at V and 1 base at J, with 9 bases in the middle. The CDR3 is 13 amino acids. Germline lookup yields CDR1 SGHDT and CDR2 YYEEEE. The chain's CDR3 is CASRRTANTEAFF. The CDR3 nucleotides read TGTGCCAGCAGGCGGACAGCGAACACTGAAGCTTTCTTT.

This chain links TRBV5-1 with TRBJ2-7, with 9 bases matching TRBD2. The CDR3 totals 19 residues. V lost 6 bases, J lost 0 bases, and 19 bases stayed unmatched. Germline-derived CDR1 and CDR2 are SGHRS and YFSETQ. The DNA of the CDR3 is TGCGCCAGCACCCGCGGCCTAGCGGGACCAAGGGGCCTCTCCTACGAGCAGTACTTC. It yields the protein CASTRGLAGPRGLSYEQYF.

The chain employs TRBV28 and TRBJ1-3, with D hard to call. V shed 2 bases and J shed 4 bases, with 9 bases lying between them. This CDR3 has 14 residues. Germline V gives CDR1 MDHEN, CDR2 SYDVKM. DNA for the CDR3: TGTGCCAGCAGTTTAGGAGGGTACGGAAACACCATATATTTT. Its protein is CASSLGGYGNTIYF.

The genes are TRBV11-3 and TRBJ2-7; possibly TRBD1 or TRBD2 for D (5 bases each). This CDR3 has 14 amino acids. V lost 5 bases to trimming and J lost 5 bases, with 16 bases between them. Germline V gene lookup returns CDR1 SGHNT and CDR2 YENEEA. The CDR3 sequence is CASSPNMGVHEQYF. Written as DNA, the CDR3 is TGTGCCAGCAGCCCCAATATGGGGGTCCACGAGCAGTACTTC.

The rearrangement uses TRBV27 and TRBJ2-7, with D possibly matching TRBD2 (6 bases). The germline gives CDR1 MNHEY, CDR2 SMNVEV (reference sequence). V lost 2 bases to trimming and J lost 3 bases, with 14 bases between them. The CDR3 contains 15 residues. The CDR3 sequence: CASSLKAGKSYEQYF. DNA for the CDR3: TGTGCCAGCAGTTTAAAGGCGGGAAAGAGCTACGAGCAGTACTTC.

The chain links TRBV27 to TRBJ1-5, with TRBD1 as a possible D gene (5 bases). Germline V gives CDR1 MNHEY, CDR2 SMNVEV (reference sequence). The CDR3 covers 13 residues. Trimming left V 8 bases short and J 2 bases short, with 10 bases between. CDR3 region: CASSRGGNQPQHF. In nucleotides, the CDR3 is TGTGCCAGCTCGAGGGGTGGCAATCAGCCCCAGCATTTT.

The CDR3 nucleotides are TGTGCCCTAAACCAGGGAAGGCATGGCTACACCTTC. Translating gives CALNQGRHGYTF. V and J are TRBV30 and TRBJ1-2; TRBD1 is a possible D gene (5 bases). Looked up from germline, CDR1 is GTSNPN and CDR2 is SVGIG (reference sequence). CDR3 length equals 12 residues. V lost 8 bases and J 6 bases, leaving 16 bases between the germline ends.

The chain uses TRBV10-3 and TRBJ1-2, with D unresolved. Germline V gene lookup returns CDR1 ENHRY and CDR2 SYGVKD. The CDR3 is made up of 14 amino acids. The V end was cut by 6 bases, the J end by 7 bases, with 18 bases between. DNA for the CDR3: TGTGCCATCAGCGGCCGGCAGAGGTGGGGTGGCTACACCTTC. As protein: CAISGRQRWGGYTF.

J is TRBJ2-7 and V is TRBV28, with 7 bases matching TRBD1. After removal of 2 bases from V and 0 bases from J, the junction contained 7 bases not matched to a gene. Germline V gene sequence: CDR1 MDHEN, CDR2 SYDVKM. The length of the CDR3 is 16 residues. The CDR3, as DNA: TGTGCCAGCAGTTTAAGGACAGGACAGCTCTCCTACGAGCAGTACTTC. It specifies CASSLRTGQLSYEQYF.

This rearrangement joins TRBV28 to TRBJ2-2; 10 positions agree with TRBD1. CDR1 is MDHEN and CDR2 is SYDVKM in the germline V gene. After removal of 10 bases from V and 7 bases from J, the junction contained 9 bases not matched to a gene. The CDR3 extends over 14 amino acids. The CDR3 sequence is CATLGTGALGELFF. CDR3 in DNA: TGTGCCACCCTCGGGACAGGGGCTCTCGGGGAGCTGTTTTTT.

The gene calls are TRBV29-1 and TRBJ1-2, with no clear D. This CDR3 has 13 residues. The V end was cut by 3 bases, the J end by 3 bases, with 11 bases between. Germline-derived CDR1 and CDR2 are SQVTM and ANQGSEA. For the CDR3, the DNA is TGCAGCGTTGATCATTACTGGGACTATGGCTACACCTTC. It encodes CSVDHYWDYGYTF. The variable domain in full, completed from reference TRBV29-1 and TRBJ1-2, reads SAVISQKPSRDICQRGTSLTIQCQVDSQVTMMFWYRQQPGQSLTLIATANQGSEATYESGFVIDKFPISRPNLTFSTLTVSNMSPEDSSIYLCSVDHYWDYGYTFGSGTRLTVV.

V and J are TRBV7-2 and TRBJ1-2; 7 bases map to TRBD1. With 1 base clipped from V and 6 bases from J, the junction kept 11 bases outside the gene matches. Germline CDR1 is SGHTA and CDR2 is FQGNSA. The CDR3 spans 16 residues. The CDR3 loop is CASSLGPTGRLDGYTF. The CDR3 region has the DNA TGTGCCAGCAGCTTAGGGCCGACAGGGAGGCTGGATGGCTACACCTTC.

The genes are TRBV19 and TRBJ2-7; 15 nucleotides match TRBD2. Germline CDR1 is LNHDA and CDR2 is SQIVND (reference sequence). This CDR3 comprises 16 residues. Unmatched junction bases numbered 5, after V lost 5 bases and J lost 3 bases. The CDR3 here is CASSSGLAGGRYEQYF. The CDR3 nucleotides read TGTGCCAGTAGTTCGGGACTAGCGGGAGGACGCTACGAGCAGTACTTC.

As regards this clone: Mismatch with germline at one junction end may stem from a read error. The chain joins TRBV15 to TRBJ1-3; D perhaps matches TRBD1 (5 bases). The CDR3 has 11 amino acids. CDR1 is LNHNV, CDR2 YYDKDF, per germline (reference sequence). Written as DNA, the CDR3 is TGTGCCACCAGCAGAGGCAGGGAAGAAGATTTT. Its protein is CATSRGREEDF. Together with reference TRBV15 and TRBJ1-3, the CDR3 gives the full variable domain: DAMVIQNPRYQVTQFGKPVTLSCSQTLNHNVMYWYQQKSSQAPKLLFHYYDKDFNNEADTPDNFQSRRPNTSFCFLDIRSPGLGDTAMYLCATSRGREEDFGEGSWLTVV.

CDR3 region: CASSEGGAMYGYTF. In DNA, the CDR3 is TGTGCCAGCAGTGAAGGGGGGGCGATGTATGGCTACACCTTC. The chain combines TRBV25-1 with TRBJ1-2; D is possibly TRBD1 (6 bases). Looked up from germline, CDR1 is MGHDK and CDR2 is SYGVNS. The CDR3 sequence is 14 residues long. The V gene lost 2 bases and the J gene lost 5 bases, with 12 bases spanning the gap.

The rearrangement uses TRBV5-1 and TRBJ2-3; tentatively, D is TRBD2 (5 bases). The germline gives CDR1 SGHRS, CDR2 YFSETQ. V lost 3 bases, J lost 0 bases, and 23 bases lay in between. The CDR3 has 19 residues. CDR3 residues: CASSSYTRHPTISTDTQYF. CDR3 in DNA: TGCGCCAGCAGCTCATATACTAGACATCCAACAATTAGCACAGATACGCAGTATTTT.

The genes are TRBV4-3 and TRBJ2-1; no reliable D call. Trimming left V 0 bases short and J 10 bases short, with 10 bases between. The CDR3 totals 13 residues. Germline CDR1 reads LGHNA; CDR2 reads YSLEER. CDR3 bases: TGCGCCAGCAGCCAAGACAGGTTTGGAGAGCAGTTCTTC. Encoded protein: CASSQDRFGEQFF.

The CDR3 protein is CASSYSGLLNEQFF. DNA for the CDR3: TGTGCCAGCAGTTACTCGGGACTTCTCAATGAGCAGTTCTTC. The V gene is TRBV6-5, the J gene TRBJ2-1, with D maybe TRBD2 (6 bases). This CDR3 is 14 amino acids long. V lost 0 bases to trimming and J lost 6 bases, with 9 bases between them. Germline V gene sequence: CDR1 MNHEY, CDR2 SVGAGI.

This clone occurred a few times. The chain has TRBV7-3 and TRBJ2-2; weak D call: TRBD1 (5 bases). CDR3 size: 13 residues. Trimming pared 5 bases from V and 4 bases from J, leaving 8 bases between. From germline, CDR1 is SGHTA and CDR2 FQGTGA. The CDR3 region is CASSRTSTGELFF. CDR3 nucleotides: TGTGCCAGCAGCAGGACAAGCACCGGGGAGCTGTTTTTT.